This T cell receptor beta chain originates from a study of cytomegalovirus exposure and HLA in healthy donors. From germline, CDR1 is SGDLS and CDR2 YYNGEE. Trimming took 0 bases from V and 3 from J, leaving 13 bases between them. This CDR3 is built from 15 residues. The PCR had 60 Vbeta and 13 Jbeta primers. The protocol was immunoSEQ multiplex PCR, while the TCRdb copy is restricted to in-frame clones and leaves out a portion. Among more than 100,000 clones, about two thirds were seen once, and the ten largest hold 4.2%. The TCR comes from a man aged 50-59 years in good health and CMV-seropositive. The sequenced material came from PBMCs. The chain uses TRBV9 and TRBJ2-7; perhaps TRBD2 as D (5 bases). The CDR3 DNA follows: TGTGCCAGCAGCGTAGGCCCCCTAGCTAACTACGAGCAGTACTTC. Protein product: CASSVGPLANYEQYF.